Each of the 14 T cell receptor beta chains below was sequenced from the same sample in a study of regulatory T cells in long-lasting Graves disease. According to the study, TCR beta libraries were built with iRepertoire HTBI primers and CDR3-region Arm-PCR. TCRdb redid the calling of the multiplex PCR reads with MiXCR, one entry per CDR3 protein. The sample carries over 300,000 distinct CDR3 sequences, less than 20% recorded once. The sample's time point: persistent/refractory GD, antithyroid drugs over 5 years with positive TRAb. PBMC RNA served as the TCR library source. Material: peripheral blood mononuclear cells (PBMCs), obtained when the disease was refractory, from a patient treated with antithyroid drugs. These receptors were taken from a female donor with Graves disease.

Remarks on this clonotype: One end of the junction fails to match germline, which may point to a read error. This chain connects TRBV15 to TRBJ2-7; 11 bases match TRBD2. The CDR3 loop spans 14 amino acids. The germline V gene has CDR1 LNHNV and CDR2 YYDKDF (reference sequence). CDR3: CTTSIAGGQGEQYF. The CDR3 coding sequence is TGTACCACCAGCATAGCGGGAGGGCAGGGAGAGCAGTACTTC.

J is TRBJ1-1 and V is TRBV7-9; D is unresolved. This CDR3 has 14 residues. Germline V gives CDR1 SEHNR, CDR2 FQNEAQ (reference sequence). Trimming pared 2 bases from V and 8 bases from J, leaving 15 bases between. The CDR3 sequence: CASSLSGRTGEAFF. The CDR3 DNA reads TGTGCCAGCAGCTTATCCGGACGGACGGGGGAAGCTTTCTTT.

This clonotype occurred many times. Its ends do not fully match the called genes, so a read error is possible. The DNA of the CDR3 is TGTGCCAGCAGCTTACGACAGAACACCGGGGAGCTGTTTTTT. Its translation is CASSLRQNTGELFF. The V call is TRBV5-1, the J call TRBJ2-2; unclear D gene. Germline loops: CDR1 SGHRS, CDR2 YFSETQ. This CDR3 is built from 14 residues.

The J gene is TRBJ2-7, the V gene TRBV6-2 or TRBV6-3; 9 positions match TRBD2. There are 15 residues in the CDR3. The trim removed 8 bases at V and 2 bases at J, leaving 10 bases unmatched. Germline V gene lookup returns CDR1 MNHEY and CDR2 SVGEGT. The CDR3: CASWPGIAGAYEQYF. The CDR3, as DNA: TGTGCCAGCTGGCCCGGAATAGCGGGAGCCTACGAGCAGTACTTC.

This clonotype was detected many times. The J gene is TRBJ2-7, the V gene TRBV5-1; the match to TRBD1 covers 9 bases. V was clipped by 1 base and J by 1 base; unmatched bases: 21. This CDR3 contains 21 residues. Looked up from germline, CDR1 is SGHRS and CDR2 is YFSETQ. DNA of the CDR3: TGCGCCAGCAGCTTGACCGGGACAGGGATGTCTCTGGGCCAGACGTCCTACGAGCAGTACTTC. As protein: CASSLTGTGMSLGQTSYEQYF. The variable domain in full, with the rest retrieved from reference TRBV5-1 and TRBJ2-7, is KAGVTQTPRYLIKTRGQQVTLSCSPISGHRSVSWYQQTPGQGLQFLFEYFSETQRNKGNFPGRFSGRQFSNSRSEMNVSTLELGDSALYLCASSLTGTGMSLGQTSYEQYFGPGTRLTVT.

This clonotype was observed a handful of times. The gene calls are TRBV6-1 and TRBJ2-5; D unresolved. The length of the CDR3 is 12 residues. The V gene's germline CDR1 is MNHNS and CDR2 SASEGT. Trimming cost V 4 bases and J 4 bases, with 7 bases left between them. Here the CDR3 reads CASSGFSETQYF. In DNA, the CDR3 is TGTGCCAGCAGTGGATTTTCAGAGACCCAGTACTTC.

This clonotype came up a few times. The gene calls are TRBV7-9 and TRBJ2-1; 7 nucleotides agree with TRBD1. From germline, CDR1 is SEHNR and CDR2 FQNEAQ (reference sequence). The ends lost 2 bases at V and 6 bases at J; junction bases unmatched: 16. This CDR3 has 18 amino acids. CDR3 nucleotide sequence: TGTGCCAGCAGCTTACCGACTCGACAGGGTTCCAATCCCAATGAGCAGTTCTTC. The encoded protein is CASSLPTRQGSNPNEQFF.

This clonotype appeared many times. The chain couples TRBV7-2 to TRBJ2-7; no clear D. The germline V gene encodes CDR1 SGHTA and CDR2 FQGNSA. The germline V and J ends were trimmed by 5 bases and 0 bases, with 17 bases remaining between them. CDR3 length: 16 residues. The CDR3 reads CASSTYRELLSYEQYF. The CDR3 DNA sequence: TGTGCCAGCAGCACATACAGAGAACTTCTCTCCTACGAGCAGTACTTC.

This clonotype was recorded many times. One end of the junction varies from germline; a read error may be responsible. CDR3 DNA: TGTGCTAGCAGCTTAACTCCCAGGGGCGAGCAGTACTTC. This encodes CASSLTPRGEQYF. The rearrangement uses TRBV7-7 and TRBJ2-7; perhaps TRBD1 as D (6 bases). Germline V gives CDR1 SSHAT, CDR2 FNYEAQ (reference sequence). The CDR3 spans 13 residues.

The V call is TRBV10-3, the J call TRBJ2-7; 7 positions match TRBD2. CDR3 length equals 16 residues. V lost 4 bases and J lost 2; bases outside the gene matches: 11. Germline lookup yields CDR1 ENHRY and CDR2 SYGVKD. The CDR3 bases are TGTGCCATCAGTGCCCACTGGGCGGGAGAAACCTACGAGCAGTACTTC. This codes for CAISAHWAGETYEQYF.

The V call is TRBV12-3 or TRBV12-4, the J call TRBJ1-1; D not resolved. With 6 bases removed from V and 6 bases from J, the gap between germline ends came to 17 bases. This CDR3 spans 14 amino acids. DNA of the CDR3: TGTGCCAGCAGCTTGGAGGTGTCAACCGCTGAAGCTTTCTTT. Protein: CASSLEVSTAEAFF.

In this sample, this clonotype turned up a few times. The chain recombines TRBV5-1 with TRBJ1-1, with D possibly TRBD1 on 6 matching bases. The germline V and J ends were trimmed by 3 bases and 0 bases, with 12 bases remaining between them. The CDR3 is 15 amino acids. Per germline, CDR1 SGHRS and CDR2 YFSETQ. CDR3 nucleotides: TGCGCCAGCAGCTCCCTGGACAGTTTGAACACTGAAGCTTTCTTT. Protein: CASSSLDSLNTEAFF.

This clonotype appeared many times. The chain is built from TRBV6-1 and TRBJ2-5; TRBD2 aligns across 12 bases. The CDR3 loop spans 14 amino acids. Trimming took 8 bases from V and 4 from J; bases not matched to a gene: 5. Germline CDR1 and CDR2: MNHNS and SASEGT. The chain's CDR3 is CASRTSGDSETQYF. In DNA form, the CDR3 reads TGTGCCAGCCGGACTAGCGGGGACTCAGAGACCCAGTACTTC.

As concerns this clonotype: This may stem from a read error, because a much larger clone lies one nucleotide away. The chain joins TRBV6-2 or TRBV6-3 to TRBJ2-5; a possible D gene is TRBD2 (6 bases). Germline V gene lookup returns CDR1 MNHEY and CDR2 SVGEGT. CDR3 size: 14 residues. CDR3 sequence (DNA): TGTGCCAGCAGTTACCACGGGAGACAAGAGGCCCAGTACTTC. Amino acid sequence: CASSYHGRQEAQYF.